This paragraph covers one T cell receptor beta chain sequence. Data came from immunoSEQ multiplex PCR; TCRdb stores just in-frame clones and leaves some out. The table lists some 700,000 clones, roughly 91% of them singletons. The sample originates from a study of shared clonotypes between healthy human individuals. The overall study: Two female and a few male donors aged 18 to 49 were enrolled. There were three CD4 naive, three CD4 memory, two CD8 naive and one CD8 memory plates per donor.

CD8 memory was a combination of CD45RO+ cells and CCR7-negative CD45RA+ TemRA cells. V was clipped by 1 base and J by 2 bases, with 8 bases between them. This CDR3 comprises 14 residues. Germline CDR1 and CDR2: SEHNR and FQNEAQ (reference sequence). The sample comprised memory CD8+ T cells from PBMCs. The subset is: CD45RO+ cells pooled with CCR7-negative TemRA cells. This chain uses TRBV7-9 with TRBJ1-2; D gene ambiguous. The source is a man younger than 35 in good health. Some clones in this sample may be carry-over from other donors' samples. The CDR3 sequence is CASSLVLGNYGYTF. The CDR3, as DNA: TGTGCCAGCAGCTTAGTTCTCGGAAACTATGGCTACACCTTC.